One and the same sample provided the 30 T cell receptor beta chains below, sequenced in a study of cytomegalovirus exposure and HLA in healthy donors. The PCR ran on 60 Vbeta and 13 Jbeta primers. TCRdb's copy holds only in-frame clones and misses some; the assay was immunoSEQ multiplex PCR. Its table lists some 72,000 clones. The sequenced sample consisted of PBMCs. The source of these receptors is a man aged 30 to 39 in good health and CMV-seronegative.

This chain uses TRBV7-9 with TRBJ2-7, with 8 bases fitting TRBD2. Trimming took 1 base from V and 6 from J; bases not matched to a gene: 5. This CDR3 comprises 14 residues. Germline-derived CDR1 and CDR2 are SEHNR and FQNEAQ (reference sequence). For the CDR3, the DNA is TGTGCCAGCAGCTTAGTAGCGGGGACGTCCGAGCAGTACTTC. Residues: CASSLVAGTSEQYF.

V is TRBV9 and J is TRBJ2-5, with D possibly TRBD2 on 5 matching bases. The CDR3 is made up of 14 amino acids. The germline V and J ends were trimmed by 4 bases and 7 bases, with 17 bases remaining between them. Germline CDR1 is SGDLS and CDR2 is YYNGEE. DNA of the CDR3: TGTGCCAGCAGCAACGACCCCAGCGAGGGGACCCAGTACTTC. Protein: CASSNDPSEGTQYF.

Of note for this clone: The junction departs from the called germline gene at one end, perhaps through a read error. The chain couples TRBV10-1 to TRBJ1-5, with D hard to call. The germline CDR1 and CDR2 sequences are WNHNN and SYGVQD (reference sequence). The CDR3 runs to 8 residues. The CDR3 loop is CASQEEDF. As DNA, the CDR3 is TGCGCCAGCCAAGAGGAGGATTTT.

The chain couples TRBV7-6 to TRBJ1-5; D is uncertain. V lost 0 bases and J 5 bases, leaving 5 bases between the germline ends. The CDR3 is made up of 13 amino acids. Germline V gene data show CDR1 as SGHVS and CDR2 as FNYEAQ. In nucleotides, the CDR3 is TGTGCCAGCAGCTTAGCTGAGGATCAGCCCCAGCATTTT. This encodes CASSLAEDQPQHF. The full variable domain, rest sourced from reference TRBV7-6 and TRBJ1-5, is GAGVSQSPRYKVTKRGQDVALRCDPISGHVSLYWYRQALGQGPEFLTYFNYEAQQDKSGLPNDRFSAERPEGSISTLTIQRTEQRDSAMYRCASSLAEDQPQHFGDGTRLSIL.

Of note for this clone: At one boundary the junction diverges from the germline segment, which might be a read error. The chain recombines TRBV5-1 with TRBJ1-1, with 9 bases fitting TRBD1. This CDR3 contains 14 residues. CDR1 SGHRS and CDR2 YFSETQ come from the germline V gene. The CDR3 is CASTLTGGDTEAFF. DNA for the CDR3: TGCGCCAGCACCTTGACAGGGGGGGACACTGAAGCTTTCTTT.

The chain uses TRBV28 and TRBJ1-2; D gene ambiguous. Trimming removed 3 bases at V and 2 bases at J, with 7 bases between. Per the germline V gene, CDR1 is MDHEN and CDR2 is SYDVKM. This CDR3 is built from 13 residues. The CDR3 here is CASSFLENYGYTF. In DNA, the CDR3 is TGTGCCAGCAGTTTTTTAGAGAACTATGGCTACACCTTC.

The chain is built from TRBV2 and TRBJ2-1; maybe TRBD1 (6 bases). The germline V and J ends were trimmed by 5 bases and 1 base, with 21 bases remaining between them. From germline, CDR1 is SNHLY and CDR2 FYNNEI. The CDR3 is made up of 18 amino acids. The CDR3 bases are TGTGCCAGCAGTTACATCCCGGGACATCGAATATCCTACAATGAGCAGTTCTTC. It encodes CASSYIPGHRISYNEQFF.

This chain joins TRBV7-2 and TRBJ1-1, with D possibly being TRBD1 (5 bases). This CDR3 spans 13 amino acids. Germline V CDR1 and CDR2: SGHTA, FQGNSA. The V end lost 7 bases, the J end lost 1 base, and 10 bases lay between the germline ends. CDR3 sequence: CASTFDRNTEAFF. The CDR3 DNA is TGTGCCAGCACCTTCGACAGGAACACTGAAGCTTTCTTT.

The chain carries TRBV5-1 and TRBJ2-5; 8 positions agree with TRBD2. The V and J ends lost 4 bases and 1 base, in that order; junction bases with no gene match: 3. The germline V gene has CDR1 SGHRS and CDR2 YFSETQ. The CDR3 contains 14 residues. The CDR3 here is CASSLGLAQETQYF. DNA of the CDR3: TGCGCCAGCAGCCTCGGACTAGCCCAAGAGACCCAGTACTTC.

The chain has TRBV6-6 and TRBJ1-1; D is possibly TRBD1 (5 bases). There are 12 residues in the CDR3. Trimming removed 6 bases at V and 7 bases at J, with 12 bases between. CDR1 is MNHNY, CDR2 SVGAGI, per germline (reference sequence). For the CDR3, the DNA is TGTGCCAGCAGCCCCTCGGGGGGTGAAGCTTTCTTT. As protein: CASSPSGGEAFF.

To note about this clone: This same CDR3 is encoded by further DNA sequences in the sample. The chain is built from TRBV5-6 and TRBJ2-5; 7 bases map to TRBD2. In germline, CDR1 is SGHDT, CDR2 YYEEEE. With 3 bases clipped from V and 4 bases from J, the junction kept 12 bases outside the gene matches. CDR3 length: 16 residues. CDR3 coding DNA: TGTGCCAGCAGCTCTTCAGTCCGGGAGGTAGCAGAGACCCAGTACTTC. This encodes CASSSSVREVAETQYF.

The chain couples TRBV2 to TRBJ2-7; 7 nucleotides align to TRBD1. With 7 bases clipped from V and 0 bases from J, the junction kept 6 bases outside the gene matches. This CDR3 is built from 14 residues. From germline, CDR1 is SNHLY and CDR2 FYNNEI. For the CDR3, the DNA is TGTGCCAGCACCTGGACAGGACTCTCCTACGAGCAGTACTTC. This gives the protein CASTWTGLSYEQYF. The full variable domain, with the rest looked up from reference TRBV2 and TRBJ2-7, is EPEVTQTPSHQVTQMGQEVILRCVPISNHLYFYWYRQILGQKVEFLVSFYNNEISEKSEIFDDQFSVERPDGSNFTLKIRSTKLEDSAMYFCASTWTGLSYEQYFGPGTRLTVT.

This chain connects TRBV7-9 to TRBJ2-1; 8 nucleotides agree with TRBD2. Trimming at V came to 7 bases and at J to 9 bases, leaving 5 bases not matched to a gene. Germline V gene data show CDR1 as SEHNR and CDR2 as FQNEAQ (reference sequence). The CDR3 sequence is 12 residues long. The CDR3 nucleotides read TGTGCCAGCAAGACCAGCGGGAGTGAGCAGTTCTTC. Translating gives CASKTSGSEQFF. Filled out from reference TRBV7-9 and TRBJ2-1, the complete variable domain reads DTGVSQNPRHKITKRGQNVTFRCDPISEHNRLYWYRQTLGQGPEFLTYFQNEAQLEKSRLLSDRFSAERPKGSFSTLEIQRTEQGDSAMYLCASKTSGSEQFFGPGTRLTVL.

The CDR3 is CASSPQGGYNEQFF. CDR3 DNA: TGTGCCAGTAGTCCCCAGGGTGGGTACAATGAGCAGTTCTTC. The chain employs TRBV19 and TRBJ2-1; TRBD1 might be the D (5 bases). The CDR3 consists of 14 residues. V gave up 5 bases and J gave up 4 bases, with 12 bases separating them. Germline V CDR1 and CDR2: LNHDA, SQIVND (reference sequence).

V gene TRBV6-1 combines with J gene TRBJ2-7, with 8 nucleotides matching TRBD1. The CDR3 is 15 amino acids. The germline V gene has CDR1 MNHNS and CDR2 SASEGT. Germline trimming cut 8 bases from V and 4 bases from J; bases unmatched to any gene: 13. The CDR3 sequence is CASGFRDRNLYEQYF. Written as DNA, the CDR3 is TGTGCCAGCGGATTCCGGGACAGGAACCTTTACGAGCAGTACTTC.

DNA of the CDR3: TGTGCCAGCAGCCGGGACAGTCACTATGGCTACACCTTC. This encodes CASSRDSHYGYTF. The V call is TRBV5-4, the J call TRBJ1-2, with TRBD1 identical over 7 bases. The junction had 3 bases not matched to a gene; V was cut back by 4 bases and J by 3 bases. CDR3 size: 13 residues. From germline, CDR1 is SGHNT and CDR2 YYREEE (reference sequence).

V usage is TRBV30 and J usage is TRBJ1-1; 7 bases match TRBD1. This CDR3 is 12 amino acids long. With V trimmed by 3 bases and J by 7 bases, 5 bases remained unmatched. Germline V gene lookup returns CDR1 GTSNPN and CDR2 SVGIG (reference sequence). The chain's CDR3 is CAWSLDRVEAFF. The CDR3 DNA reads TGTGCCTGGAGCCTTGACAGGGTTGAAGCTTTCTTT.

The genes are TRBV5-1 and TRBJ1-5; D remains ambiguous. Germline CDR1 SGHRS, CDR2 YFSETQ. Trimming left V 0 bases short and J 2 bases short, with 12 bases between. This CDR3 region has 16 residues. The CDR3 region is CASSLVPSAGNQPQHF. In DNA, the CDR3 is TGCGCCAGCAGCTTGGTCCCCTCGGCGGGCAATCAGCCCCAGCATTTT.

J is TRBJ1-5 and V is TRBV6-5, with 9 bases lining up with TRBD1. Germline values: CDR1 MNHEY, CDR2 SVGAGI. This CDR3 contains 14 residues. V dropped 6 bases and J dropped 2; count of bases not matched to a gene: 2. CDR3 nucleotide sequence: TGTGCCAGCAGCCGGACAGGGGGCAATCAGCCCCAGCATTTT. It encodes CASSRTGGNQPQHF.

The chain links TRBV11-2 to TRBJ1-1, with D possibly being TRBD1 (5 bases). Germline V gives CDR1 SGHAT, CDR2 FQNNGV. Deletions cut 3 bases from V and 3 bases from J, with 8 bases between. This CDR3 has 13 residues. The CDR3, as DNA: TGTGCCAGCAGCTTCGACAGATACACTGAAGCTTTCTTT. Protein: CASSFDRYTEAFF.

The genes are TRBV6-5 and TRBJ1-2; 10 bases are shared with TRBD1. V was clipped by 5 bases and J by 5 bases; unmatched bases: 8. CDR3 length: 15 amino acids. Germline assignment: CDR1 MNHEY and CDR2 SVGAGI. CDR3 residues: CASSPRQGARYGYTF. In DNA form, the CDR3 reads TGTGCCAGCAGTCCAAGACAGGGGGCGCGGTATGGCTACACCTTC.

This chain uses TRBV29-1 with TRBJ2-7, with D perhaps TRBD2 (5 bases). V was cut by 7 bases and J by 1 base, with 17 bases left in between. The CDR3 is 14 amino acids. Germline values: CDR1 SQVTM, CDR2 ANQGSEA. The CDR3, as DNA: TGCAGCGCCCGAGGAGGCCAGAGATCCTACGAGCAGTACTTC. Protein sequence: CSARGGQRSYEQYF.

This rearrangement joins TRBV6-5 to TRBJ2-7, with TRBD2 identical over 7 bases. Germline trimming cut 0 bases from V and 3 bases from J; bases unmatched to any gene: 2. The CDR3 is 14 residues long. Per the germline V gene, CDR1 is MNHEY and CDR2 is SVGAGI. The CDR3: CASSYSSSGYEQYF. In DNA form, the CDR3 reads TGTGCCAGCAGTTACTCGTCTAGCGGCTACGAGCAGTACTTC.

J is TRBJ2-7 and V is TRBV30, with D tentatively TRBD1 (6 bases). With 0 bases removed from V and 0 bases from J, the gap between germline ends came to 12 bases. The CDR3 is 15 residues long. Germline V gives CDR1 GTSNPN, CDR2 SVGIG (reference sequence). DNA of the CDR3: TGTGCCTGGAGTGTACCGGGACAAAGCTCCTACGAGCAGTACTTC. Translation gives CAWSVPGQSSYEQYF.

The V and J genes are TRBV15 and TRBJ2-3; 8 nucleotides line up with TRBD1. This CDR3 has 15 residues. CDR1 LNHNV and CDR2 YYDKDF come from the germline V gene (reference sequence). The junction had 7 bases not matched to a gene; V was cut back by 5 bases and J by 3 bases. The CDR3 region has the DNA TGTGCCACCAGCGGCCGACAGGGGCGAACAGATACGCAGTATTTT. The encoded protein is CATSGRQGRTDTQYF.

The gene calls are TRBV5-4 and TRBJ1-2; the D is unclear. CDR1 and CDR2 from the germline V gene are SGHNT and YYREEE (reference sequence). V lost 2 bases, J lost 3 bases, and 8 bases lay in between. CDR3 size: 13 residues. The CDR3 sequence is CASSLGGYYGYTF. CDR3 sequence (DNA): TGTGCCAGCAGCTTAGGAGGGTACTATGGCTACACCTTC.

This chain connects TRBV5-1 to TRBJ2-7, with 9 bases lining up with TRBD2. From germline, CDR1 is SGHRS and CDR2 YFSETQ. The CDR3 extends over 15 amino acids. The junction had 7 bases not matched to a gene; V was cut back by 4 bases and J by 2 bases. The CDR3 DNA sequence: TGCGCCAGCAGCCCGTCGACTAGCGGAACCTACGAGCAGTACTTC. It codes for CASSPSTSGTYEQYF.

For this clone: One end of the junction does not line up with germline, which may come from a read error. The rearrangement links TRBV5-1 to TRBJ2-3; D not resolved. The CDR3 totals 13 residues. The germline V gene has CDR1 SGHRS and CDR2 YFSETQ. CDR3 protein: CASRLGGTDTQYF. The CDR3 DNA is TGCGCCAGCAGGTTGGGCGGCACAGATACGCAGTATTTT.

The CDR3 nucleotides are TGCGCCAGCAGCCCGGGTGGGGGCGGCTACACCTTC. Its translation is CASSPGGGGYTF. V usage is TRBV5-1 and J usage is TRBJ1-2; D is possibly TRBD1 (6 bases). The CDR3 consists of 12 residues. Between the trimmed V and J ends, which lost 4 bases and 8 bases, there was a span of 12 bases. Germline-derived CDR1 and CDR2 are SGHRS and YFSETQ.

The chain combines TRBV5-1 with TRBJ2-4, with 8 bases that match TRBD2. Unmatched junction bases numbered 8, after V lost 1 base and J lost 5 bases. CDR3 length: 16 amino acids. Looked up from germline, CDR1 is SGHRS and CDR2 is YFSETQ. DNA of the CDR3: TGCGCCAGCAGCTTGCGGGGGGGCGGCGGGCAAAACATTCAGTACTTC. This translates into CASSLRGGGGQNIQYF.